The clone carrying this T cell receptor (beta chain) was recorded only once. Antigen unknown. The data derive from a study of tumor-infiltrating lymphocytes in primary liver carcinoma. Study-level background: Patients' primary liver carcinoma was surgically resected.

Starting material of 400 to 600 ng total RNA yielded TCR beta cDNA via a constant-region primer. Three-round nested multiplex PCR performed with slightly modified ARM-PCR produced the TCR beta libraries. Each CDR3 protein is one row after TCRdb ran MiXCR on the multiplex PCR reads. The sample carries fewer than 400,000 distinct CDR3 sequences, roughly 60% recorded once. General study points: Pairs comparing tumor with adjacent tissue or blood overlapped less than pairs drawn from tumor regions.

Unsorted whole blood served as the source of blood RNA, and germline DNA was extracted as well. The sample consisted of peripheral blood. The TCR comes from a man in his forties or fifties with primary liver carcinoma and hepatitis B virus infection.

CDR3 amino acids: CSVKQEWLRHSEAFF. In DNA form, the CDR3 reads TGCAGCGTCAAACAGGAATGGTTAAGGCATTCTGAAGCTTTCTTT. The V and J genes are TRBV29-1 and TRBJ1-1; TRBD1 might be the D (5 bases). The CDR3 loop spans 15 amino acids. The germline CDR1 and CDR2 sequences are SQVTM and ANQGSEA. V lost 6 bases to trimming and J lost 6 bases, with 23 bases between them.